A single sample gave rise to the 28 T cell receptor beta chains below, sequenced in a study of blood T cells in healthy people across ages. A J-beta primer mix and a sample-barcoded 5' primer were used in a second PCR of about 7 to 12 cycles. TCRdb used MiXCR to reprocess the 5' RACE reads, holding one entry per CDR3 protein. This sample has some 1,800,000 distinct CDR3 sequences, with roughly two fifths found just once. The material sequenced was blood. These TCRs come from a human donor in good health.

This clonotype was counted between two and nine times. The V call is TRBV13, the J call TRBJ2-5, with TRBD1 identical over 10 bases. The CDR3 length is 15 residues. CDR1 is PRHDT, CDR2 FYEKMQ, per germline (reference sequence). J lost 0 bases, V lost 5 bases, and 3 bases had no gene match. CDR3 DNA: TGTGCCAGCAGCAGGGGACAGGGGTACCAAGAGACCCAGTACTTC. Its translation: CASSRGQGYQETQYF.

The V and J genes are TRBV13 and TRBJ2-7; 7 nucleotides match TRBD1. The J call may not be correct, given that the DNA end is closer to TRBJ2-4. Germline values: CDR1 PRHDT, CDR2 FYEKMQ (reference sequence). This CDR3 region has 14 residues. In DNA form, the CDR3 reads TGTGCCAGCAGCTTAGGTCACAGGGGAAACATTCAGTACTTC. Its protein is CASSLGHRGNIQYF.

A single count supports this clonotype. This chain joins TRBV7-2 and TRBJ2-1; 8 bases line up with TRBD1. CDR3 length equals 14 residues. Per germline, CDR1 SGHTA and CDR2 FQGNSA. V was clipped by 6 bases and J by 9 bases; unmatched bases: 10. CDR3: CASSLPRQGSEQFF. CDR3 DNA: TGTGCCAGCAGTCTCCCAAGACAGGGGAGTGAGCAGTTCTTC.

The table lists this clonotype with a few counts. The V call is TRBV7-2, the J call TRBJ2-3, with 9 bases that match TRBD2. CDR1 SGHTA and CDR2 FQGNSA come from the germline V gene. This CDR3 comprises 18 residues. The J segment lost 2 bases and the V segment lost 5 bases, leaving 14 bases of the junction unmatched. DNA of the CDR3: TGTGCCAGCAGCCTAGTATCTGGCGGGGGGGCGTCCACAGATACGCAGTATTTT. It is translated as CASSLVSGGGASTDTQYF. The whole variable domain, filled in from reference TRBV7-2 and TRBJ2-3, reads GAGVSQSPSNKVTEKGKDVELRCDPISGHTALYWYRQSLGQGLEFLIYFQGNSAPDKSGLPSDRFSAERTGGSVSTLTIQRTQQEDSAVYLCASSLVSGGGASTDTQYFGPGTRLTVL.

The chain combines TRBV7-3 with TRBJ2-1; no clear D. Per the germline V gene, CDR1 is SGHTA and CDR2 is FQGTGA. The V end was cut by 2 bases, the J end by 9 bases, with 23 bases between. The CDR3 runs to 17 residues. CDR3 protein: CASSLFGGSSLIGEQFF. In nucleotides, the CDR3 is TGTGCCAGCAGCTTATTCGGTGGCAGCTCCCTTATCGGTGAGCAGTTCTTC.

V is TRBV20-1 and J is TRBJ1-2; possible D gene TRBD1, 5 bases. There are 13 residues in the CDR3. Trimming pared 1 base from V and 4 bases from J, leaving 10 bases between. In germline, CDR1 is DFQATT, CDR2 SNEGSKA (reference sequence). CDR3 sequence (DNA): TGCAGTGCTAGAGTGGGGCCCGGCTATGGCTACACCTTC. Residues: CSARVGPGYGYTF.

In its sample, this clonotype was seen a few times. The rearrangement uses TRBV7-2 and TRBJ2-1; TRBD2 matches 12 bases. Germline CDR1 reads SGHTA; CDR2 reads FQGNSA. This CDR3 spans 16 amino acids. J was trimmed by 3 bases and V by 5 bases; bases with no gene match: 5. The chain's CDR3 is CASSGLAGPRYNEQFF. The CDR3 DNA reads TGTGCCAGCAGCGGACTAGCGGGGCCCCGCTACAATGAGCAGTTCTTC.

J is TRBJ1-4 and V is TRBV7-9; possibly TRBD1 for D (6 bases). The CDR3 is 18 amino acids. V lost 0 bases, J lost 5 bases, and 19 bases lay in between. Germline V CDR1 and CDR2: SEHNR, FQNEAQ (reference sequence). The CDR3 spells CASSLALGRGSRNEKLFF. In DNA, the CDR3 is TGTGCCAGCAGCTTAGCGCTGGGCAGGGGCTCGAGGAATGAAAAACTGTTTTTT.

The chain has TRBV15 and TRBJ2-7; D not certain. Per the germline V gene, CDR1 is LNHNV and CDR2 is YYDKDF (reference sequence). V lost 0 bases and J lost 2, with 14 bases in between. The CDR3 consists of 16 residues. The CDR3 reads CATSRDRGSGPYEQYF. The CDR3 nucleotides read TGTGCCACCAGCAGAGATCGTGGCAGTGGCCCCTACGAGCAGTACTTC.

The rearrangement joins TRBV6-6 to TRBJ1-5, with no clear D. Germline assignment: CDR1 MNHNY and CDR2 SVGAGI (reference sequence). V was clipped by 2 bases and J by 0 bases, with 5 bases between them. The CDR3 runs 14 residues. CDR3: CASSYPDSNQPQHF. The CDR3 DNA sequence: TGTGCCAGCAGTTACCCCGATAGCAATCAGCCCCAGCATTTT.

V gene TRBV7-9 combines with J gene TRBJ1-4, with D maybe TRBD1 (5 bases). CDR1 is SEHNR, CDR2 FQNEAQ, per germline (reference sequence). The CDR3 consists of 13 residues. The V gene lost 2 bases and the J gene lost 12 bases, with 13 bases spanning the gap. CDR3: CASSLQGIGELFF. DNA for the CDR3: TGTGCCAGCAGCTTACAGGGAATCGGCGAACTGTTTTTT.

This sequence joins TRBV7-9 and TRBJ2-5; the match to TRBD1 covers 8 bases. CDR1 and CDR2 (germline): SEHNR, FQNEAQ (reference sequence). The CDR3 is 15 amino acids. Trimming took 5 bases from V and 9 from J; bases not matched to a gene: 14. CDR3 sequence: CASSALTGAEEAQYF. The DNA for the CDR3 is TGTGCCAGCAGCGCGCTGACAGGGGCAGAGGAGGCCCAGTACTTC. The full variable domain, in which reference TRBV7-9 and TRBJ2-5 provide the parts outside the CDR3, is DTGVSQNPRHKITKRGQNVTFRCDPISEHNRLYWYRQTLGQGPEFLTYFQNEAQLEKSRLLSDRFSAERPKGSFSTLEIQRTEQGDSAMYLCASSALTGAEEAQYFGPGTRLLVL.

Remarks on this clonotype: An end of the junction differs from the germline gene, which may be a read error. J is TRBJ1-2 and V is TRBV12-3 or TRBV12-4; the match to TRBD1 covers 7 bases. This CDR3 has 12 amino acids. This chain's CDR3 is CARSGGFYGYIF. The CDR3 DNA follows: TGTGCCAGATCAGGGGGTTTCTATGGCTACATCTTC.

This clonotype was detected a few times. CDR3 bases: TGTGCCAGCAGCCGGGGAGGGGCGCAGATAGATACGCAGTATTTT. Translated: CASSRGGAQIDTQYF. This chain joins TRBV11-2 and TRBJ2-3; 7 bases align to TRBD2. CDR1 is SGHAT, CDR2 FQNNGV, per germline. The V and J ends lost 5 bases and 5 bases, in that order; junction bases with no gene match: 10. The CDR3 length is 15 residues.

The sample holds a few counts of this clonotype. The V gene is TRBV7-6, the J gene TRBJ2-7, with D unclear. V was pared by 2 bases and J by 0 bases, with 11 bases between. The CDR3 contains 15 residues. The germline CDR1 and CDR2 sequences are SGHVS and FNYEAQ. The CDR3 DNA sequence: TGTGCCAGCAGCTTAAGACGCGGACCCTCCTACGAGCAGTACTTC. Residues: CASSLRRGPSYEQYF.

V is TRBV27 and J is TRBJ1-2; 7 bases are a match to TRBD1. Germline-derived CDR1 and CDR2 are MNHEY and SMNVEV (reference sequence). CDR3 size: 17 residues. Trimming cost V 6 bases and J 4 bases; bases outside gene matches: 17. The CDR3 DNA reads TGTGCCAGCAGACCCGGGACAGCCAACCTCCTACTCTATGGCTACACCTTC. Protein sequence: CASRPGTANLLLYGYTF.

The chain joins TRBV6-5 to TRBJ1-1; D perhaps matches TRBD1 (5 bases). This CDR3 comprises 15 residues. V lost 6 bases, J lost 1 base, and 15 bases lay in between. Germline V lookup: CDR1 MNHEY, CDR2 SVGAGI. As DNA, the CDR3 is TGTGCCAGCAGCCACTTGGGACGGCGGAACACTGAAGCTTTCTTT. Translated: CASSHLGRRNTEAFF.

The chain couples TRBV29-1 to TRBJ2-5, with a weak D call TRBD2 (6 bases). This CDR3 has 13 residues. Germline CDR1 and CDR2: SQVTM and ANQGSEA. V lost 7 bases and J 6 bases, leaving 18 bases between the germline ends. The CDR3 DNA reads as TGCAGCGCCAAGACTAGACTCCTGAAGACCCAGTACTTC. Translated: CSAKTRLLKTQYF.

This chain joins TRBV6-4 and TRBJ2-3; 7 nucleotides align to TRBD1. This CDR3 is built from 14 residues. CDR1 and CDR2 from the germline V gene are MRHNA and SNTAGT. V shed 0 bases and J 6 bases; nucleotides not matched to a gene: 3. CDR3 nucleotide sequence: TGTGCCAGCAGTGACTCGACAGGGCGGGATACGCAGTATTTT. As protein: CASSDSTGRDTQYF.

This clonotype has just a few counts. This sequence joins TRBV12-3 or TRBV12-4 and TRBJ2-3; 15 bases fit TRBD2. The CDR3 totals 16 residues. J gave up 4 bases and V 5 bases, and 4 bases lay outside the gene matches. CDR3 bases: TGTGCCAGCAGTCCGGGACTAGCGGGAGGTCCAGATACGCAGTATTTT. Translated, it gives CASSPGLAGGPDTQYF.

Only a few counts were recorded for this clonotype. J is TRBJ1-2 and V is TRBV29-1; D ambiguous. This CDR3 is built from 14 residues. Germline CDR1 and CDR2: SQVTM and ANQGSEA. V lost 6 bases and J lost 2, with 16 bases in between. The CDR3 spells CSVESGVSNYGYTF. The CDR3 DNA reads TGCAGCGTCGAATCCGGTGTCAGCAACTATGGCTACACCTTC. Together with reference TRBV29-1 and TRBJ1-2, the CDR3 gives the full variable domain: SAVISQKPSRDICQRGTSLTIQCQVDSQVTMMFWYRQQPGQSLTLIATANQGSEATYESGFVIDKFPISRPNLTFSTLTVSNMSPEDSSIYLCSVESGVSNYGYTFGSGTRLTVV.

V and J are TRBV6-5 and TRBJ2-2; tentatively, D is TRBD2 (5 bases). Between the trimmed V and J ends, which lost 2 bases and 6 bases, there was a span of 19 bases. This CDR3 has 17 residues. Germline CDR1 MNHEY, CDR2 SVGAGI. CDR3 coding DNA: TGTGCCAGCAGTTACGATCGGGGATCTGTTGCAGCCGGGGAGCTGTTTTTT. This codes for CASSYDRGSVAAGELFF.

CDR3 sequence: CASSLGGAQNIQYF. CDR3 DNA sequence: TGTGCCAGCAGCTTAGGGGGGGCACAAAACATTCAGTACTTC. The chain carries TRBV7-2 and TRBJ2-4, with D perhaps assigned TRBD1 or TRBD2 (6 bases each). The CDR3 extends over 14 amino acids. V lost 1 base and J 5 bases, leaving 9 bases between the germline ends. Germline V lookup: CDR1 SGHTA, CDR2 FQGNSA.

The genes are TRBV7-9 and TRBJ1-2; 7 bases match TRBD1. The CDR3 runs to 13 residues. V gave up 5 bases and J gave up 7 bases; unmatched junction bases: 7. Germline lookup yields CDR1 SEHNR and CDR2 FQNEAQ (reference sequence). The CDR3 region is CASSLLQGVGYTF. In DNA form, the CDR3 reads TGTGCCAGCAGCCTTCTCCAGGGGGTTGGCTACACCTTC.

The J gene is TRBJ2-4, the V gene TRBV7-3; D possibly matches TRBD1 or TRBD2 (5 bases each). Germline CDR1 is SGHTA and CDR2 is FQGTGA. V lost 0 bases and J 6 bases, leaving 15 bases between the germline ends. CDR3 length: 16 residues. The DNA of the CDR3 is TGTGCCAGCAGCTTAACTGGTCGGGGCGGAACAAACATTCAGTACTTC. Translating it yields CASSLTGRGGTNIQYF.

This clonotype showed up just a few times. The V call is TRBV20-1, the J call TRBJ2-7, with TRBD2 as a possible D gene (5 bases). The CDR3 spans 13 residues. Looked up from germline, CDR1 is DFQATT and CDR2 is SNEGSKA (reference sequence). V was cut by 5 bases and J by 4 bases, with 15 bases left in between. This CDR3 is CSAFLRGLYEQYF. CDR3 coding DNA: TGCAGTGCTTTCCTCCGAGGGTTGTACGAGCAGTACTTC.

This clonotype was counted only a few times. The chain is built from TRBV20-1 and TRBJ2-7; no definite D call. Germline V lookup: CDR1 DFQATT, CDR2 SNEGSKA (reference sequence). The germline V and J ends were trimmed by 4 bases and 3 bases, with 10 bases remaining between them. This CDR3 has 12 amino acids. CDR3 region: CSATGANYEQYF. CDR3 coding DNA: TGCAGTGCTACAGGAGCGAACTACGAGCAGTACTTC.

V usage is TRBV4-3 and J usage is TRBJ1-2; D is undetermined. Germline CDR1 reads LGHNA; CDR2 reads YSLEER. Trimming shortened V by 0 bases and J by 5 bases, and 10 bases separated the two germline ends. There are 14 residues in the CDR3. In nucleotides, the CDR3 is TGCGCCAGCAGCCAAGACTCGGGAGGTTATGGCTACACCTTC. Protein sequence: CASSQDSGGYGYTF.